This entry lists 7 T cell receptor beta chains sequenced from one sample in a study of blood T cell repertoires in COVID-19. TCRdb's table, derived via immunoSEQ multiplex PCR, lists solely in-frame clones and lacks some. The table records 90,000 to 120,000 clones, about 90% of them present only once. Input material: peripheral blood. The receptors stem from a man between 35 and 55 years old with active or convalescent COVID-19.

The chain employs TRBV5-1 and TRBJ1-2, with D tentatively TRBD1 (5 bases). V was pared by 4 bases and J by 5 bases, with 12 bases between. The CDR3 runs to 13 residues. Germline V lookup: CDR1 SGHRS, CDR2 YFSETQ. As DNA, the CDR3 is TGCGCCAGCAGCCCCGCGGGGGAGTATGGCTACACCTTC. This gives the protein CASSPAGEYGYTF.

The chain has TRBV7-2 and TRBJ2-1; D unresolved. Germline V gene data show CDR1 as SGHTA and CDR2 as FQGNSA. The CDR3 spans 11 residues. V gave up 8 bases and J gave up 8 bases, with 10 bases separating them. This chain's CDR3 is CASRTIYEQFF. CDR3 DNA sequence: TGTGCCAGCCGAACTATCTATGAGCAGTTCTTC.

The chain is built from TRBV6-1 and TRBJ2-4, with D possibly being TRBD2 (6 bases). The germline V and J ends were trimmed by 4 bases and 0 bases, with 22 bases remaining between them. CDR3 size: 19 residues. Germline CDR1 reads MNHNS; CDR2 reads SASEGT. The DNA for the CDR3 is TGTGCCAGCAGTGGTGGGACTCCTGGTGCTGGACTAGCCAAAAACATTCAGTACTTC. It encodes CASSGGTPGAGLAKNIQYF.

The chain recombines TRBV19 with TRBJ1-1, with a tentative D call TRBD1 (6 bases). Trimming took off 5 bases at V and 1 base at J, with 11 bases between the two ends. There are 14 residues in the CDR3. Germline lookup yields CDR1 LNHDA and CDR2 SQIVND (reference sequence). In nucleotides, the CDR3 is TGTGCCAGTAGTGTAACAGGGTGGAACACTGAAGCTTTCTTT. Translation gives CASSVTGWNTEAFF.

The V gene is TRBV15, the J gene TRBJ1-1; TRBD1 aligns across 7 bases. J was trimmed by 0 bases and V by 1 base; bases with no gene match: 5. The CDR3 runs 16 residues. The germline gives CDR1 LNHNV, CDR2 YYDKDF (reference sequence). The CDR3 here is CATSRGGQHMNTEAFF. CDR3 DNA sequence: TGTGCCACCAGCAGAGGGGGACAGCACATGAACACTGAAGCTTTCTTT.

The chain uses TRBV4-2 and TRBJ2-3, with D possibly being TRBD2 (6 bases). Germline V gene lookup returns CDR1 LGHNA and CDR2 YNFKEQ. Trimming shortened V by 2 bases and J by 2 bases, and 11 bases separated the two germline ends. The CDR3 runs 15 residues. DNA of the CDR3: TGTGCCAGCAGCCAAACCTCGCGGGACACAGATACGCAGTATTTT. Its translation is CASSQTSRDTDTQYF.

A few counts support this clone. The V call is TRBV7-3, the J call TRBJ2-7; 7 bases fit TRBD2. CDR3 length: 14 amino acids. V lost 3 bases and J lost 0; bases outside the gene matches: 2. CDR1 is SGHTA, CDR2 FQGTGA, per germline. The CDR3, as DNA: TGTGCCAGCAGCTTTGGCGGGAGCTCCTACGAGCAGTACTTC. Its translation: CASSFGGSSYEQYF.